This T cell receptor beta chain is drawn from a study of blood T cell repertoires in COVID-19. Whole-study context: Sites across the United States, Italy and Spain contributed samples from acute and convalescent COVID-19.

Germline V gene data show CDR1 as MNHEY and CDR2 as SMNVEV (reference sequence). CDR3 length: 16 residues. The junction had 6 bases not matched to a gene; V was cut back by 4 bases and J by 5 bases. Using immunoSEQ multiplex PCR, the repertoire was profiled, and TCRdb retains in-frame clones only, with some absent. This sample has approximately 170,000 clones, with more than 75% found just once. This clonotype originated in a man between 50 and 59 years old who had recovered from COVID-19. The gene calls are TRBV27 and TRBJ1-6; the match to TRBD1 covers 9 bases. What was sequenced was peripheral blood. The CDR3 DNA reads TGTGCCAGCAGTTCTGGGGGACAGGGCCATAATTCACCCCTCCACTTT. Its protein is CASSSGGQGHNSPLHF.